The 7 T cell receptor beta chains reported below all come from one sample, sequenced in a study of shared clonotypes between healthy human individuals. Repertoires were generated with immunoSEQ multiplex PCR, while TCRdb's copy carries only in-frame clones and drops some. The sample has more than 150,000 clones; 65% to 80% are singletons. The specimen sequenced was memory CD4+ T cells sorted from blood. Subset specified: CD45RA-negative fraction. Receptors were obtained from a man younger than 40 in good health.

The genes are TRBV28 and TRBJ2-7; D is unclear. Germline V gene lookup returns CDR1 MDHEN and CDR2 SYDVKM. This CDR3 is 15 amino acids long. V lost 7 bases to trimming and J lost 5 bases, with 21 bases between them. The CDR3 loop reads CASTSLLFPFHEQYF. DNA of the CDR3: TGTGCCAGCACCTCCCTCCTATTTCCTTTCCACGAGCAGTACTTC.

This clone has only one observation. The V call is TRBV7-8, the J call TRBJ2-1; no definite D call. In germline, CDR1 is SGHVS, CDR2 FQNEAQ. Between the trimmed V and J ends, which lost 5 bases and 5 bases, there was a span of 7 bases. The CDR3 consists of 12 residues. CDR3 bases: TGTGCCAGCAGCCCGCAGCACAATGAGCAGTTCTTC. This encodes CASSPQHNEQFF.

V gene TRBV11-2 combines with J gene TRBJ2-1, with D possibly TRBD2 on 5 matching bases. This CDR3 spans 16 amino acids. V lost 5 bases and J 9 bases, leaving 23 bases between the germline ends. CDR1 is SGHAT and CDR2 is FQNNGV in the germline V gene. CDR3 loop: CASSPHGSSLEGEQFF. CDR3 in DNA: TGTGCCAGCAGCCCCCACGGATCATCTCTAGAGGGTGAGCAGTTCTTC. The complete variable domain, with remaining parts taken from reference TRBV11-2 and TRBJ2-1, reads EAGVAQSPRYKIIEKRQSVAFWCNPISGHATLYWYQQILGQGPKLLIQFQNNGVVDDSQLPKDRFSAERLKGVDSTLKIQPAKLEDSAVYLCASSPHGSSLEGEQFFGPGTRLTVL.

This sequence joins TRBV5-1 and TRBJ2-4; D unclear. The germline gives CDR1 SGHRS, CDR2 YFSETQ. V lost 6 bases and J lost 8, with 12 bases in between. This CDR3 region has 12 residues. The chain's CDR3 is CASKDSADIQYF. The CDR3 DNA reads TGCGCCAGCAAAGATAGTGCGGACATTCAGTACTTC.

This clone was recorded a few times. This chain connects TRBV27 to TRBJ2-7, with D hard to call. This CDR3 is 14 amino acids long. CDR1 is MNHEY, CDR2 SMNVEV, per germline (reference sequence). Trimming shortened V by 3 bases and J by 0 bases, and 9 bases separated the two germline ends. The CDR3 reads CASSFVWSSYEQYF. CDR3 coding DNA: TGTGCCAGCAGTTTTGTCTGGAGCTCCTACGAGCAGTACTTC.

The V gene is TRBV10-3, the J gene TRBJ1-2; 11 bases map to TRBD1. V lost 4 bases, J lost 2 bases, and 9 bases stayed unmatched. The CDR3 is 17 residues long. CDR1 and CDR2 (germline): ENHRY, SYGVKD. CDR3 in DNA: TGTGCCATCAGTGGCCTGGACAGGGGGCAGAAAAACTATGGCTACACCTTC. It is translated as CAISGLDRGQKNYGYTF.

This clone was seen ten or more times. The chain carries TRBV7-3 and TRBJ2-7; no reliable D call. The germline CDR1 and CDR2 sequences are SGHTA and FQGTGA. V was shortened by 5 bases and J by 0 bases, with 8 bases between the two germline ends. The CDR3 has 13 amino acids. CDR3 in DNA: TGTGCCAGCAGCCCGCAAGACTCCTACGAGCAGTACTTC. Its translation is CASSPQDSYEQYF.